The rows below give T cell receptor beta chains drawn from one sample of a study of post-analysis software for immune sequencing data. TCRdb re-derived calls from the PCR reads in MiXCR, one entry per CDR3 protein. The sample records about 500,000 distinct CDR3 sequences, roughly 46% being singletons. Sequenced material: blood. All receptors come from a girl aged 10 to 17 with multiple sclerosis. The CDR3 runs from the conserved cysteine through the conserved F or W. Fields, in order: clone size, V gene, D gene, CDR3 protein. The D gene is left open where the match is weak. Size is omitted from some rows. Given values are once, few, many or a class for expanded clones.

abundance: NA
v_gene: TRBV12-3/TRBV12-4
d_gene: NA
CDR3aa: CASSLSLRYNEQFF

abundance: NA
v_gene: TRBV12-3/TRBV12-4
d_gene: NA
CDR3aa: CASSHPARGNYGYTF

abundance: NA
v_gene: TRBV4-2
d_gene: NA
CDR3aa: CASRGGYNEQFF

abundance: NA
v_gene: TRBV6-4
d_gene: NA
CDR3aa: CASSDSTTNNEQFF

abundance: once
v_gene: TRBV12-3/TRBV12-4
d_gene: TRBD2
CDR3aa: CASSLLAGVKGTDTQYF

abundance: many
v_gene: TRBV6-2/TRBV6-3
d_gene: NA
CDR3aa: CASRERNEQFF

abundance: NA
v_gene: TRBV20-1
d_gene: NA
CDR3aa: CSATGGPLLETQYF

abundance: NA
v_gene: TRBV20-1
d_gene: TRBD2
CDR3aa: CSAYASGRADQETQYF

abundance: NA
v_gene: TRBV7-9
d_gene: NA
CDR3aa: CASSVGILGMHNEQFF

abundance: NA
v_gene: TRBV7-9
d_gene: NA
CDR3aa: CASQGNNQPQHF

abundance: NA
v_gene: TRBV5-1
d_gene: NA
CDR3aa: CASSDSQGDYEQYF

abundance: NA
v_gene: TRBV20-1
d_gene: NA
CDR3aa: CSASIRDPLDEQFF

abundance: NA
v_gene: TRBV7-3
d_gene: NA
CDR3aa: CASSLGATGVGQFF

abundance: NA
v_gene: TRBV7-9
d_gene: TRBD1
CDR3aa: CASSATPGQPSSGANVLTF

abundance: NA
v_gene: TRBV12-3/TRBV12-4
d_gene: NA
CDR3aa: CASSLVQGTNYGYTF

abundance: NA
v_gene: TRBV25-1
d_gene: NA
CDR3aa: CASSEQQDYEQYF

abundance: few
v_gene: TRBV24-1
d_gene: TRBD2
CDR3aa: CATSDPTSGMISEQFF

abundance: NA
v_gene: TRBV10-2
d_gene: NA
CDR3aa: CASSEDLGQYF

abundance: few
v_gene: TRBV28
d_gene: TRBD2
CDR3aa: CASSLLSSGETQYF

abundance: NA
v_gene: TRBV7-2
d_gene: NA
CDR3aa: CASSSNRVSETQYF

abundance: NA
v_gene: TRBV4-3
d_gene: NA
CDR3aa: CASSQERNYEQYF

abundance: NA
v_gene: TRBV24-1
d_gene: NA
CDR3aa: CATSAMSNEQFF

abundance: NA
v_gene: TRBV20-1
d_gene: NA
CDR3aa: CSAGDQTALRNEQFF

abundance: NA
v_gene: TRBV28
d_gene: NA
CDR3aa: CASLGQTNQPQHF

abundance: few
v_gene: TRBV28
d_gene: NA
CDR3aa: CASSFSAPYGYTF

abundance: NA
v_gene: TRBV7-2
d_gene: NA
CDR3aa: CASSLGSGRGYNEQFF

abundance: NA
v_gene: TRBV5-1
d_gene: TRBD1
CDR3aa: CASSSGTGGRNEQYF

abundance: NA
v_gene: TRBV28
d_gene: TRBD1
CDR3aa: CASRPTGKGETQYF